One TCR beta chain is described in this entry. This entry comes from a study of blood T cell repertoires in COVID-19. Study summary: Italy, Spain and the United States were the sources of the convalescent and acute COVID-19 samples. Nucleic acid was either cDNA or gDNA, and it came from T cells, B-cell-depleted T cells, or PBMCs.

Original processing notes: Reference gene primer amplification gave nucleated cell count estimates. Profiling relied on immunoSEQ multiplex PCR, and the TCRdb table lists in-frame clones only, not all of them. For V, J and clone size, that table is used; D and trimming come from the DNA. The table lists about 280,000 clones, around 90% of them singletons, with roughly 9% in the top ten. J lost 4 bases, V lost 2 bases, and 6 bases had no gene match. The germline V gene encodes CDR1 SGHRS and CDR2 YFSETQ. The CDR3 is 15 amino acids. The sequenced sample consisted of peripheral blood. The chain couples TRBV5-1 to TRBJ2-7, with TRBD2 matching 10 bases. The receptor was isolated from a young man with active or convalescent COVID-19. CDR3 loop: CASSLRPGLAYEQYF. DNA for the CDR3: TGCGCCAGCAGCTTAAGACCGGGACTAGCGTACGAGCAGTACTTC. Drawing the rest from reference TRBV5-1 and TRBJ2-7, the complete variable domain is KAGVTQTPRYLIKTRGQQVTLSCSPISGHRSVSWYQQTPGQGLQFLFEYFSETQRNKGNFPGRFSGRQFSNSRSEMNVSTLELGDSALYLCASSLRPGLAYEQYFGPGTRLTVT.